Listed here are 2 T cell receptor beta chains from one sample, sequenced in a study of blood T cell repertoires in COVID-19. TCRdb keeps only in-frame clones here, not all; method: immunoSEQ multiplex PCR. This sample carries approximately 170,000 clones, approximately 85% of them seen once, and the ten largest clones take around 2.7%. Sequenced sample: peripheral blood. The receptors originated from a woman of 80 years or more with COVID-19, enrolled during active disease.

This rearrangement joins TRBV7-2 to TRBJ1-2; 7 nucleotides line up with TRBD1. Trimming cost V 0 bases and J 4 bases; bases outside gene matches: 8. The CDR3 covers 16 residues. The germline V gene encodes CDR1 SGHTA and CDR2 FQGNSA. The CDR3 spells CASSLAGGQNSYGYTF. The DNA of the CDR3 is TGTGCCAGCAGCTTAGCGGGGGGACAGAATTCCTATGGCTACACCTTC.

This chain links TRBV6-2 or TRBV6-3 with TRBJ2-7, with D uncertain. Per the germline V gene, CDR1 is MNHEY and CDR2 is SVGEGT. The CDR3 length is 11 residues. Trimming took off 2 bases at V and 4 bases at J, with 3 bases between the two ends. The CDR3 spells CASSYPYEQYF. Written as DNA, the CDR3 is TGTGCCAGCAGTTACCCTTACGAGCAGTACTTC.